Given below is one T cell receptor (beta chain) in context. Sequencing was performed with immunoSEQ multiplex PCR; in TCRdb, only in-frame clones are kept and a portion is missing. Of around 100,000 clones listed, around four fifths are singletons. The source of the sample is a study of blood T cell repertoires in COVID-19. Study-level background: T cells, B-cell-depleted T cells, or PBMCs provided the cDNA or gDNA that served as material.

Sequenced: peripheral blood. The receptor's source is a human donor in a cohort sampled during active COVID-19.

CDR3 loop: CASSYGTGWYEQFF. The CDR3, as DNA: TGTGCCAGCAGTTACGGGACAGGGTGGTATGAGCAGTTCTTC. The V call is TRBV6-2 or TRBV6-3, the J call TRBJ2-1, with TRBD1 identical over 9 bases. V dropped 2 bases and J dropped 8; count of bases not matched to a gene: 4. The CDR3 is 14 amino acids. Germline-derived CDR1 and CDR2 are MNHEY and SVGEGT.